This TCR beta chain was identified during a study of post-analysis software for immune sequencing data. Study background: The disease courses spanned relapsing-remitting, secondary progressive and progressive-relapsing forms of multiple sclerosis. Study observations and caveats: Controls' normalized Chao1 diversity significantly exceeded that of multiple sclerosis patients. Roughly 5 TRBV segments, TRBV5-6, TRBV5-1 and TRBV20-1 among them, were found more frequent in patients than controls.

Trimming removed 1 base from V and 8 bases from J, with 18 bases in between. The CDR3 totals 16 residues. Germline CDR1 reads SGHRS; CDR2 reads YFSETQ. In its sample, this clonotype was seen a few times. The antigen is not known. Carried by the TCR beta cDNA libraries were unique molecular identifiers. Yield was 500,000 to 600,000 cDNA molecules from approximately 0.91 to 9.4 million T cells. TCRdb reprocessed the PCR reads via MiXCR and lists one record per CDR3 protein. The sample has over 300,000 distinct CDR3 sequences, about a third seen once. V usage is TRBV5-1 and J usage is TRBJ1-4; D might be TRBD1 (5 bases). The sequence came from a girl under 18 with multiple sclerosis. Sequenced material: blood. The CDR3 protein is CASSLIGALFVEKLFF. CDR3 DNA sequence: TGCGCCAGCAGCTTGATTGGGGCACTCTTCGTCGAAAAACTGTTTTTT.